These T cell receptor beta chains were read from a single sample in a study of metastatic and nonmetastatic thyroid tumors. From the PCR reads, TCRdb re-called clones with MiXCR. The sample holds some 20,000 clones; about 10% are singletons and the top ten take just under 30%. Source material: blood. The source of these receptors is a female donor with papillary thyroid cancer or a benign thyroid nodule (not recorded which). Some clones in this sample may be carry-over from other donors' samples. Both conserved end residues are part of each CDR3. A D gene is named only where the DNA matches it firmly. Where a row states a size, it is once, few, many or the class of an expanded clone; other rows omit it.

TGCGCCAGCAGACTTAGCTCCTACAATGAGCAGTTCTTC	CASRLSSYNEQFF	TRBV5-1	many	TRBJ2-1	.
TGTGCCAGCAGCTTAGATAGTCCAGGAGGCACCTTC	CASSLDSPGGTF	TRBV7-9	medium-sized	TRBJ1-2	.
TGTGCCAGCAACCGGGACAGGGGATATGGCTACACCTTC	CASNRDRGYGYTF	TRBV6-1	medium-sized	TRBJ1-2	TRBD1
TGCAGTGCTAGAGTTACACTAGCGCGCGGCTACACCTTC	CSARVTLARGYTF	TRBV20-1	many	TRBJ1-2	.
TGCGCCAGCAGCCCCCGTTTGGGACTAGCATCAGATACGCAGTATTTT	CASSPRLGLASDTQYF	TRBV4-1	many	TRBJ2-3	TRBD2
TGTGCCAGCTCGGACAGGGCCTACGAGCAGTACTTC	CASSDRAYEQYF	TRBV28	medium-sized	TRBJ2-7	TRBD1
TGTGCCAGCGCCAGGGGCAATGAGCAGTTCTTC	CASARGNEQFF	TRBV7-2	many	TRBJ2-1	.
TGTGCCAGTAGTTCCCGACCGGGACAGGGGTACGAGCAGTACTTC	CASSSRPGQGYEQYF	TRBV19	few	TRBJ2-7	TRBD1
TGTGCCAGCAGCTTAAGGGGCAGACCCAACACCGGGGAGCTGTTTTTT	CASSLRGRPNTGELFF	TRBV7-3	many	TRBJ2-2	.
TGTGCCAGCAGTAAGAACACTGAATCTTTCTTT	CASSKNTESFF	TRBV12-3/TRBV12-4	.	TRBJ1-1	.
TGCAGTGCTCCCAAGGGGTACGAGCAGTACTTC	CSAPKGYEQYF	TRBV20-1	many	TRBJ2-7	.
TGTACCAGCAGAGAAAGGCTAGCGGTAATCTACGAGCAGTACTTC	CTSRERLAVIYEQYF	TRBV6-1	few	TRBJ2-7	TRBD2
TGTGCCAGCAGCGTTTCCGGGGGGGAACTTCTCGAGCAGTACTTC	CASSVSGGELLEQYF	TRBV9	many	TRBJ2-7	TRBD2
TGCAGTGCTAGCGAGGGGGGCACTGAAGCTTTCTTT	CSASEGGTEAFF	TRBV20-1	.	TRBJ1-1	.
TGTGCCATCAGTGAGTCTCCGGCAGGGGAAAACTATGGCTACACCTTC	CAISESPAGENYGYTF	TRBV10-3	many	TRBJ1-2	.
TGTGCCAGCAGCGTAGATGAGTGGAGAGGAATGACAGATACGCAGTATTTT	CASSVDEWRGMTDTQYF	TRBV9	many	TRBJ2-3	.
TGTGCCATCATTAAGGGACAGGGGGCCGACAATGAGCAGTTCTTC	CAIIKGQGADNEQFF	TRBV10-3	many	TRBJ2-1	TRBD1